The 30 T cell receptor beta chains in this list originate from one sample, sequenced in a study of regulatory T cells in long-lasting Graves disease. Library construction for TCR beta used iRepertoire HTBI primers and Arm-PCR of CDR3 regions. MiXCR, run by TCRdb on the multiplex PCR reads, gives a single entry per CDR3 protein. This table holds roughly 420,000 distinct CDR3 sequences, around 15% found once. The time point here: newly diagnosed GD, antithyroid drugs for less than 3 months. RNA extracted from PBMCs served as the sequencing template. This sample comprised peripheral blood mononuclear cells (PBMCs), obtained at new diagnosis, from a patient treated with antithyroid drugs. All receptors come from a female donor with Graves disease.

This clonotype was counted many times. This sequence joins TRBV9 and TRBJ2-2, with a weak D call TRBD1 (6 bases). The germline V gene encodes CDR1 SGDLS and CDR2 YYNGEE. V shed 0 bases and J shed 1 base, with 13 bases lying between them. The CDR3 runs 17 residues. The CDR3 protein is CASSVGNRVRNTGELFF. CDR3 nucleotide sequence: TGTGCCAGCAGCGTAGGAAACAGGGTCCGGAACACCGGGGAGCTGTTTTTT.

This clonotype was found many times. The chain recombines TRBV12-3 or TRBV12-4 with TRBJ2-2, with no clear D. The germline V and J ends were trimmed by 1 base and 6 bases, with 12 bases remaining between them. The CDR3 extends over 15 amino acids. The chain's CDR3 is CASSLGSTGAGELFF. The CDR3 DNA is TGTGCCAGCAGTTTAGGTTCCACCGGTGCCGGGGAGCTGTTTTTT.

This clonotype occurred many times. The V call is TRBV5-1, the J call TRBJ1-2; 10 nucleotides line up with TRBD1. Germline CDR1 reads SGHRS; CDR2 reads YFSETQ. This CDR3 spans 14 amino acids. With 4 bases clipped from V and 3 bases from J, the junction kept 3 bases outside the gene matches. The CDR3, as DNA: TGCGCCAGCAGCCGGGACAGGGGCGACTATGGCTACACCTTC. This translates into CASSRDRGDYGYTF.

This clonotype appeared a few times. The chain links TRBV6-2 or TRBV6-3 to TRBJ2-1; D is unresolved. Germline CDR1 reads MNHEY; CDR2 reads SVGEGT. V was cut by 2 bases and J by 6 bases, with 8 bases left in between. This CDR3 has 13 residues. The CDR3 spells CASSYRNLNEQFF. The CDR3 DNA follows: TGTGCCAGCAGTTACCGAAACCTCAATGAGCAGTTCTTC.

The chain joins TRBV28 to TRBJ2-1; D uncertain. The germline V gene has CDR1 MDHEN and CDR2 SYDVKM. V was cut by 6 bases and J by 0 bases, with 12 bases left in between. The length of the CDR3 is 15 residues. In nucleotides, the CDR3 is TGTGCCAGCAGCTCTACGACCAACTCCTACAATGAGCAGTTCTTC. Translated: CASSSTTNSYNEQFF.

The table lists this clonotype with many counts. The J gene is TRBJ1-1, the V gene TRBV11-2, with a tentative D call TRBD1 (6 bases). The CDR3 runs 16 residues. Trimming removed 4 bases from V and 2 bases from J, with 17 bases in between. CDR1 is SGHAT and CDR2 is FQNNGV in the germline V gene. The CDR3 reads CASSSGRSGVNTEAFF. Here the CDR3 DNA reads TGTGCCAGCAGCTCCGGTCGATCAGGGGTTAACACTGAAGCTTTCTTT.

This chain joins TRBV19 and TRBJ2-1, with TRBD2 identical over 9 bases. Trimming took 7 bases from V and 6 from J; bases not matched to a gene: 7. This CDR3 contains 14 residues. Looked up from germline, CDR1 is LNHDA and CDR2 is SQIVND (reference sequence). The CDR3 region is CASTYSSGSNEQFF. In DNA form, the CDR3 reads TGTGCCAGTACCTATAGTAGCGGGAGCAATGAGCAGTTCTTC.

With regard to this clonotype: A single base separates this from a much larger clone, so it may be a read error. The chain combines TRBV2 with TRBJ2-4; maybe TRBD2 (5 bases). Germline V lookup: CDR1 SNHLY, CDR2 FYNNEI. V lost 4 bases and J lost 5, with 21 bases in between. The CDR3 is made up of 17 amino acids. The CDR3 is CASSGPTEGNGENIQYF. The CDR3 DNA reads as TGTGCCAGCAGTGGCCCGACTGAGGGAAATGGCGAAAACATTCAGTACTTC.

This clonotype was picked up many times. This chain connects TRBV12-3 or TRBV12-4 to TRBJ2-5, with 8 bases matching TRBD1. This CDR3 comprises 14 residues. V lost 5 bases and J lost 5; bases outside the gene matches: 7. CDR3 residues: CASSPASGGETQYF. CDR3 sequence (DNA): TGTGCCAGCAGTCCCGCCTCAGGGGGCGAGACCCAGTACTTC.

This clonotype was recorded many times. This sequence joins TRBV7-9 and TRBJ2-1, with TRBD2 matching 12 bases. This CDR3 spans 16 amino acids. Per germline, CDR1 SEHNR and CDR2 FQNEAQ (reference sequence). After removal of 5 bases from V and 1 base from J, the junction contained 3 bases not matched to a gene. CDR3 DNA sequence: TGTGCCAGCAGCCCTAGCGGGAGGGGTTCCTACAATGAGCAGTTCTTC. Translation: CASSPSGRGSYNEQFF.

The sample holds many counts of this clonotype. V and J are TRBV29-1 and TRBJ2-1; D is unresolved. The germline CDR1 and CDR2 sequences are SQVTM and ANQGSEA. V lost 3 bases and J 9 bases, leaving 12 bases between the germline ends. This CDR3 comprises 12 residues. CDR3 amino acids: CSVEASVAEQFF. CDR3 sequence (DNA): TGCAGCGTTGAGGCTTCTGTCGCTGAGCAGTTCTTC.

This clonotype came up many times. V and J are TRBV5-1 and TRBJ2-2; 12 bases align to TRBD2. After removal of 4 bases from V and 2 bases from J, the junction contained 9 bases not matched to a gene. The CDR3 has 18 residues. The germline V gene has CDR1 SGHRS and CDR2 YFSETQ. The CDR3 loop is CASSVRLAGEANTGELFF. CDR3 sequence (DNA): TGCGCCAGCAGCGTACGACTAGCGGGAGAGGCAAACACCGGGGAGCTGTTTTTT.

This clonotype appeared many times. The J gene is TRBJ2-7, the V gene TRBV7-9, with D perhaps being TRBD1 or TRBD2 (5 bases each). V lost 5 bases and J 5 bases, leaving 16 bases between the germline ends. Germline loops: CDR1 SEHNR, CDR2 FQNEAQ (reference sequence). This CDR3 spans 14 amino acids. The CDR3 reads CASSKKGSLNEQYF. DNA of the CDR3: TGTGCCAGCAGCAAAAAGGGGAGTCTAAACGAGCAGTACTTC.

This clonotype was seen repeatedly, ten times or more. One end of the junction varies from germline; a read error may be responsible. CDR3 nucleotides: TGCAGTGCCAGAGATAGACTAGCGGGAGCCGACGAGCAGTACTTC. It yields the protein CSARDRLAGADEQYF. This chain connects TRBV20-1 to TRBJ2-7; the match to TRBD2 covers 12 bases. The CDR3 contains 15 residues. CDR1 and CDR2 (germline): DFQATT, SNEGSKA (reference sequence).

As for this clonotype: A much larger clone differs from this one at a single base, so this may be a read error. This chain connects TRBV12-3 or TRBV12-4 to TRBJ2-5, with 14 positions matching TRBD2. This CDR3 spans 17 amino acids. Trimming cost V 4 bases and J 1 base; bases outside gene matches: 5. The CDR3 region is CASSSGTSGGVQETQYF. In DNA, the CDR3 is TGTGCCAGCAGTTCCGGGACTAGCGGGGGAGTCCAAGAGACCCAGTACTTC.

This clonotype was observed at least ten times. This chain connects TRBV30 to TRBJ1-1; 8 bases are a match to TRBD1. CDR1 and CDR2 (germline): GTSNPN, SVGIG (reference sequence). The CDR3 covers 15 residues. Trimming took 4 bases from V and 1 from J; bases not matched to a gene: 8. CDR3: CAWNSGGVRNTEAFF. The CDR3 bases are TGTGCCTGGAATTCAGGGGGCGTCAGGAACACTGAAGCTTTCTTT.

Many counts were recorded for this clonotype. The V and J genes are TRBV24-1 and TRBJ2-3; maybe TRBD1 (6 bases). This CDR3 spans 16 amino acids. The V gene lost 3 bases and the J gene lost 3 bases, with 15 bases spanning the gap. CDR1 is KGHDR and CDR2 is SFDVKD in the germline V gene. The CDR3 region is CATSDPTGKGTDTQYF. Written as DNA, the CDR3 is TGTGCCACCAGTGATCCGACAGGTAAAGGGACAGATACGCAGTATTTT.

This clonotype was recorded at least ten times. The gene calls are TRBV6-1 and TRBJ2-1; tentative D call: TRBD1 (6 bases). The CDR3 length is 15 residues. The V end was cut by 6 bases, the J end by 4 bases, with 16 bases between. CDR1 MNHNS and CDR2 SASEGT come from the germline V gene. CDR3 sequence (DNA): TGTGCCAGCAGAAAATGGGACACCCTTTACAATGAGCAGTTCTTC. Its protein product is CASRKWDTLYNEQFF.

The CDR3 coding sequence is TGTGCCAGCTGTGAACTAAGCCAGCCCCAGCATTTT. This codes for CASCELSQPQHF. This chain links TRBV19 with TRBJ1-5; no clear D. The germline V and J ends were trimmed by 9 bases and 7 bases, with 13 bases remaining between them. This CDR3 has 12 amino acids. Germline V gene lookup returns CDR1 LNHDA and CDR2 SQIVND (reference sequence).

In regard to this clonotype: This may be a read error, as it is one base from a much larger clone. J is TRBJ1-5 and V is TRBV28; possible D gene TRBD1, 6 bases. This CDR3 has 17 residues. Germline lookup yields CDR1 MDHEN and CDR2 SYDVKM. Trimming shortened V by 3 bases and J by 0 bases, and 15 bases separated the two germline ends. The CDR3 DNA follows: TGTGCCAGCAGTTTTTTAAACACAGGGCGTAGCAATCAGCCCCAGCATTTT. Its protein product is CASSFLNTGRSNQPQHF.

The genes are TRBV9 and TRBJ2-1, with TRBD2 matching over 7 bases. Trimming removed 8 bases from V and 3 bases from J; junction bases left unmatched: 8. The CDR3 contains 14 residues. Germline CDR1 is SGDLS and CDR2 is YYNGEE. CDR3 amino acids: CASQRGGGYNEQFF. The DNA for the CDR3 is TGTGCCAGTCAGCGGGGCGGAGGCTACAATGAGCAGTTCTTC.

This clonotype was observed at least ten times. V gene TRBV6-9 combines with J gene TRBJ1-4; 8 nucleotides line up with TRBD1. The V segment lost 4 bases and the J segment 5 bases; nucleotides outside the gene matches: 3. The CDR3 extends over 14 amino acids. Germline V CDR1 and CDR2: MNHGY, SVAAGI. CDR3 sequence (DNA): TGTGCCAGCAGTTCCCGACAGGGGAATGAAAAACTGTTTTTT. Its protein product is CASSSRQGNEKLFF.

At least ten counts were recorded for this clonotype. V usage is TRBV28 and J usage is TRBJ1-2, with D possibly matching TRBD1 (6 bases). V was clipped by 5 bases and J by 5 bases, with 18 bases between them. The CDR3 sequence is 15 residues long. The V gene's germline CDR1 is MDHEN and CDR2 SYDVKM. The CDR3 here is CASSPEKQGSYGYTF. The DNA of the CDR3 is TGTGCCAGCAGTCCCGAAAAACAGGGTAGTTATGGCTACACCTTC.

This clonotype was picked up a small number of times. The J gene is TRBJ2-3, the V gene TRBV4-1, with 8 bases that match TRBD2. The trim removed 1 base at V and 0 bases at J, leaving 12 bases unmatched. This CDR3 has 19 amino acids. CDR1 and CDR2 from the germline V gene are MGHRA and YSYEKL. The CDR3 is CASSQAERLATSSTDTQYF. The CDR3 bases are TGCGCCAGCAGCCAAGCCGAAAGACTAGCGACCTCTAGCACAGATACGCAGTATTTT.

This clonotype occurred many times. CDR3: CASSLERGNYGYTF. The CDR3 DNA follows: TGCGCCAGCAGCTTGGAAAGGGGTAACTATGGCTACACCTTC. The V call is TRBV5-1, the J call TRBJ1-2; a weak D match, TRBD1 (5 bases). Trimming shortened V by 0 bases and J by 1 base, and 7 bases separated the two germline ends. Germline V lookup: CDR1 SGHRS, CDR2 YFSETQ. The CDR3 runs 14 residues.

This clonotype turned up a few times. The chain carries TRBV10-3 and TRBJ2-4; TRBD2 matches at 13 bases. This CDR3 is built from 15 residues. Germline loops: CDR1 ENHRY, CDR2 SYGVKD. V trimming: 10 bases; J trimming: 5 bases; junction bases outside the gene matches: 8. CDR3 in amino acids: CATAGLAGAENIQYF. The CDR3, as DNA: TGTGCCACTGCTGGACTAGCGGGAGCTGAAAACATTCAGTACTTC.

The rearrangement joins TRBV4-1 to TRBJ1-2; TRBD1 aligns across 9 bases. The CDR3 totals 16 residues. J gave up 7 bases and V 1 base, and 10 bases lay outside the gene matches. CDR1 is MGHRA, CDR2 YSYEKL, per germline. CDR3 loop: CASSQVYGTGLGGYTF. The CDR3 DNA reads as TGCGCCAGCAGCCAAGTTTACGGGACAGGGCTAGGTGGCTACACCTTC.

Only a few counts were recorded for this clonotype. V gene TRBV5-1 combines with J gene TRBJ1-1; D unresolved. Germline loops: CDR1 SGHRS, CDR2 YFSETQ. There are 13 residues in the CDR3. V was trimmed by 6 bases and J by 1 base, leaving 10 bases between them. CDR3 residues: CASTEWGNTEAFF. In nucleotides, the CDR3 is TGCGCCAGCACGGAATGGGGGAACACTGAAGCTTTCTTT.

This clonotype occurred many times. This sequence joins TRBV3-1 and TRBJ2-7, with 10 bases lining up with TRBD2. V shed 8 bases and J 2 bases; nucleotides not matched to a gene: 9. The CDR3 has 15 amino acids. CDR1 and CDR2 (germline): LGHDT, YNNKEL (reference sequence). The CDR3 DNA sequence: TGTGCCAGCGCGAGATCTAGCGGGGGCGCCTACGAGCAGTACTTC. Translating gives CASARSSGGAYEQYF.

This clonotype was counted at least ten times. The rearrangement links TRBV20-1 to TRBJ1-1, with D tentatively TRBD1 (6 bases). V lost 2 bases and J 5 bases, leaving 9 bases between the germline ends. Looked up from germline, CDR1 is DFQATT and CDR2 is SNEGSKA (reference sequence). The CDR3 runs 12 residues. The CDR3 DNA reads as TGCAGTGCTAGACAGGGGATAACTGAAGCTTTCTTT. Translated: CSARQGITEAFF.